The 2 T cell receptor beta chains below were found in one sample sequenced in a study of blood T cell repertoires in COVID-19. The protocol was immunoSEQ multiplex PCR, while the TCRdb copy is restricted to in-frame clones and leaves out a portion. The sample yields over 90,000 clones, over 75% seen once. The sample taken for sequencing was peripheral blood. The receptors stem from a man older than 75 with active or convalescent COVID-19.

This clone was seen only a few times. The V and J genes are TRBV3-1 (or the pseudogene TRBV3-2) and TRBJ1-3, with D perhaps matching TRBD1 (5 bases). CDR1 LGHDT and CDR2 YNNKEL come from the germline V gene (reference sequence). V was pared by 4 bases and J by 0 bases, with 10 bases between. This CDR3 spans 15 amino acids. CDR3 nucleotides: TGTGCCAGCAGCCCGCTAAGGGGCTCTGGAAACACCATATATTTT. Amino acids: CASSPLRGSGNTIYF.

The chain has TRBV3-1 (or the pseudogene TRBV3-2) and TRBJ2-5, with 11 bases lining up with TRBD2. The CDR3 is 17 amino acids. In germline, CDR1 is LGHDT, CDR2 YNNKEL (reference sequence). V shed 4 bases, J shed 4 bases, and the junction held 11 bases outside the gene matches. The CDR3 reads CASSPYYETSGGETQYF. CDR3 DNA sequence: TGTGCCAGCAGCCCATACTATGAAACTAGCGGGGGAGAGACCCAGTACTTC.